Reported below is one T cell receptor (beta chain). The antigen is unknown. Libraries were prepared by immunoSEQ multiplex PCR; TCRdb keeps only in-frame clonotypes and omits some of them. The sample records roughly 90,000 clones, over 80% being singletons. The CDR3 loop spans 14 amino acids. V was clipped by 3 bases and J by 3 bases, with 13 bases between them. The germline CDR1 and CDR2 sequences are SGHRS and YFSETQ. The entry originates in a study of T cell responses to AZD1222 COVID-19 vaccine. General study results and limits: Across the whole spike, CD4 TCRs peaked at regions 160-218 and 743-854. In a largely white British group with more females than males, clonal diversity was possibly underestimated. Spike-specific TCR depth and breadth grew after two AZD1222 doses. Sampling captured repertoires only after the peak T cell response.

The source was peripheral blood, collected on day 0 of MenACWY control vaccination. The J gene is TRBJ2-7, the V gene TRBV5-1; either TRBD1 or TRBD2 may supply D (5 bases each). The origin of this receptor is an adult in good health. The CDR3 nucleotides read TGCGCCAGCAGCTACCGGGACGACGGCTACGAGCAGTACTTC. Translated, it gives CASSYRDDGYEQYF.